This T cell receptor beta chain appears in the sequencing data of a study of T-cell reconstitution after alpha-beta-depleted transplantation in children. During its preparation, the TCRbeta library received unique molecular identifiers. TCRdb recomputed calls from the PCR reads with MiXCR, one row per CDR3 protein. The sample has about 640,000 distinct CDR3 sequences, around 17% seen once; the top ten hold approximately 1.1%. V lost 7 bases and J lost 3, with 12 bases in between. This CDR3 contains 14 residues. The table lists this clonotype with many counts. The TCR originated in a human donor who donated a stem cell graft to a child with acute myeloid leukemia. Source: PBMCs from the stem cell graft donor, taken from the stem cell graft. The chain is built from TRBV12-3 or TRBV12-4 and TRBJ2-2, with D possibly matching TRBD2 (6 bases). This CDR3 is CASTKTSYTGELFF. The CDR3, as DNA: TGTGCCAGCACTAAGACTAGTTACACCGGGGAGCTGTTTTTT.